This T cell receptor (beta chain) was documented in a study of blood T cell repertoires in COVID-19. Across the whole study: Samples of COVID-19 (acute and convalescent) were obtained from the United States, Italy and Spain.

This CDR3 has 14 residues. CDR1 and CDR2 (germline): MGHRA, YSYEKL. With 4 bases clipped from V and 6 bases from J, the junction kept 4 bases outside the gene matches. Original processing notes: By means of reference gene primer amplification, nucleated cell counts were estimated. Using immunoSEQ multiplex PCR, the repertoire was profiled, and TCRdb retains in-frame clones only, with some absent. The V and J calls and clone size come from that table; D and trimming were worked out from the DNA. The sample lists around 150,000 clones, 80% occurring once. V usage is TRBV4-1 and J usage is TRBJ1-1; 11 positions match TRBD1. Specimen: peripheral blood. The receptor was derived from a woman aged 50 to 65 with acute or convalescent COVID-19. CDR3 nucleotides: TGCGCCAGCAGCCTAGGACAGGGGGCCCCTGAAGCTTTCTTT. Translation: CASSLGQGAPEAFF.